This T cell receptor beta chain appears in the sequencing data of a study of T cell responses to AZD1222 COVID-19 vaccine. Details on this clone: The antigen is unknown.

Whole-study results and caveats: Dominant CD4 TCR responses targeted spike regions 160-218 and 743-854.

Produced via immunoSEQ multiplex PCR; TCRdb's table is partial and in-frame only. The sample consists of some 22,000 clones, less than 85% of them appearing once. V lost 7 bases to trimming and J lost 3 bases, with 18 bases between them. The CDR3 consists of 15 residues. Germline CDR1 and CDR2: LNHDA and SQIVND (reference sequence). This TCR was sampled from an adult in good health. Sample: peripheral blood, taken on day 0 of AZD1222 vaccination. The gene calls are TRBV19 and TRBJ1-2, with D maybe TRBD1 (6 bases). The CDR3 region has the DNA TGTGCCAGTACCCCCGGGCGGGCAGGGGACTATGGCTACACCTTC. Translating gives CASTPGRAGDYGYTF.